Listed below are T cell receptor beta chains from one sample, sequenced in a study of cytomegalovirus exposure and HLA in healthy donors. Libraries were prepared by immunoSEQ multiplex PCR; TCRdb keeps only in-frame clonotypes and omits some of them. The sample includes about 100,000 clones, approximately 74% of them seen just once. Sequencing was done on a sample of PBMCs. Receptor source: a woman between 40 and 55 years old in good health and CMV-seronegative. CDR3s include the opening cysteine and the closing phenylalanine or tryptophan. The D gene is left open where the match is weak. Only part of the rows carry a size: once, few, many, or a class if the clone is expanded.

cdr3_nt,cdr3_aa,d_call,j_call,clone_size,v_call
TGCGCCAGCAGCCAAGGGACAGGGAATGAAAAACTGTTTTTT,CASSQGTGNEKLFF,TRBD1,TRBJ1-4,few,TRBV4-3
TGCGCCAGCAGCCAAGGCCCCGGACAGGGTGACAACGAGCAGTACTTC,CASSQGPGQGDNEQYF,TRBD1,TRBJ2-7,few,TRBV4-3
TGTGCCAGCAGCCAAGATTGGACAGGGGAACCTTTCTTT,CASSQDWTGEPFF,TRBD1,TRBJ1-1,few,TRBV14
TGCGCCAGCAGCTTGGCCGAGAGAAACTATGGCTACACCTTC,CASSLAERNYGYTF,NA,TRBJ1-2,NA,TRBV5-1
TGTGCCAGCAGTTCCGGACAGGGTAGGGATGAGCAGTTCTTC,CASSSGQGRDEQFF,TRBD1,TRBJ2-1,NA,TRBV6-6
TGTGCCAGCAGACAGGAGGACAGGACCTACGAGCAGTACTTC,CASRQEDRTYEQYF,TRBD1,TRBJ2-7,NA,TRBV2
TGTGCCAGCAGCCAAGACGCGAGCGGCAGCACCGGGGAGCTGTTTTTT,CASSQDASGSTGELFF,NA,TRBJ2-2,NA,TRBV4-2
TGTGCCAGCAGTTCCCACAGGGTGGACCTGGGATCCACTGAAGCTTTCTTT,CASSSHRVDLGSTEAFF,NA,TRBJ1-1,NA,TRBV28
TGTGCCAGCAGCTTAGAAGGCGGGAGGGATGGTGATGAGCAGTTCTTC,CASSLEGGRDGDEQFF,TRBD2,TRBJ2-1,once,TRBV11-1
TGTGCCAGTAGTCCGACCCCCCAACGAGGTCTTGCTGAAGCTTTCTTT,CASSPTPQRGLAEAFF,NA,TRBJ1-1,few,TRBV19
TGTGCCAGCAGCCAAGGGGGGACTAGAAATGAGCAGTTCTTC,CASSQGGTRNEQFF,TRBD2,TRBJ2-1,NA,TRBV4-2
TGTGCCAGCAGTTACGGCCCCGGGGGGTTAGGCTACACCTTC,CASSYGPGGLGYTF,NA,TRBJ1-2,NA,TRBV6-5
TGTGCCAGCAGCTTAGTAGCGGGAGGGTTTCGCAATGAGCAGTTCTTC,CASSLVAGGFRNEQFF,TRBD2,TRBJ2-1,NA,TRBV7-9
TGTTCCAGCAGCTTACAGGGTTCGAATGGCTACACCTTC,CSSSLQGSNGYTF,NA,TRBJ1-2,NA,TRBV7-9
TGTGCCAGCAGCGGGACTAGCGGGAGGGGATCCTACAATGAGCAGTTCTTC,CASSGTSGRGSYNEQFF,TRBD2,TRBJ2-1,NA,TRBV27
TGTGCCAGCAGTCGACTCGGGACAGCGCGCGATGAGCAGTTCTTC,CASSRLGTARDEQFF,TRBD1,TRBJ2-1,NA,TRBV27
TGCGCCAGCAGCTTGTCGGGGGTAGGAGAGCAGTACTTC,CASSLSGVGEQYF,NA,TRBJ2-7,NA,TRBV5-1
TGTGCCACCAGCAGAGCTGTACAGGGATGGGGATACGAGCAGTACTTC,CATSRAVQGWGYEQYF,NA,TRBJ2-7,NA,TRBV15
TGTGCCAGCAGCCCCAGGGGCACAGATACGCAGTATTTT,CASSPRGTDTQYF,NA,TRBJ2-3,NA,TRBV11-2
TGCGCCAGCAGCTTGGACAGGGGGCAGGACGAGCAGTACTTC,CASSLDRGQDEQYF,TRBD1,TRBJ2-7,NA,TRBV5-1
TGCAGCGTTCCCCGGGAGGTTAACACTGAAGCTTTCTTT,CSVPREVNTEAFF,NA,TRBJ1-1,NA,TRBV29-1
TGTGCCAGCAGCTTAGTGACAGGCGATCGAACCCTCCACTTT,CASSLVTGDRTLHF,NA,TRBJ1-6,NA,TRBV11-2
TGTGCCAGCAGCCGGACTAGCGGGAGTGGGGAGACCCAGTACTTC,CASSRTSGSGETQYF,TRBD2,TRBJ2-5,NA,TRBV2
TGTGCCAGCAGCCGGACTAGCGGGGAGCAGTTCTTC,CASSRTSGEQFF,TRBD2,TRBJ2-1,few,TRBV11-3
TGTGCCAGCAGCGTAGGGGGGGGTGAGCAGTTCTTC,CASSVGGGEQFF,TRBD2,TRBJ2-1,NA,TRBV9
TGTGCCACCAGCGGACCCGGGACAGGGAATAGGGAGCAGTACTTC,CATSGPGTGNREQYF,TRBD1,TRBJ2-7,once,TRBV15
TGCGCCAGCAGCCAAGACCCGACAGTCCTGGCGAGCAATGAGCAGTTCTTC,CASSQDPTVLASNEQFF,NA,TRBJ2-1,NA,TRBV4-1
TGTGCCAGCTCCCCCGGGGTCCTGGAGGATGAAAAACTGTTTTTT,CASSPGVLEDEKLFF,NA,TRBJ1-4,NA,TRBV18
TGTGCCAGCAGCTTACAGGGGGCCTCTGGGGCCAACGTCCTGACTTTC,CASSLQGASGANVLTF,TRBD1,TRBJ2-6,NA,TRBV2
TGTGCCAGCAGCGACCGACTAGCACTACAAGAGACCCAGTACTTC,CASSDRLALQETQYF,TRBD2,TRBJ2-5,few,TRBV9
TGTGCCAGCAGCCCCAAACGGACAGGGGAGACAGATACGCAGTATTTT,CASSPKRTGETDTQYF,TRBD1,TRBJ2-3,few,TRBV7-9
TGTGCCATCAGTGAGTCGCTAGCGGGGGGAGAGACCCAGTACTTC,CAISESLAGGETQYF,TRBD2,TRBJ2-5,NA,TRBV10-3
TGCGCCAGCAGCCAAGGCGGGGGGTCCCAAGAGACCCAGTACTTC,CASSQGGGSQETQYF,TRBD2,TRBJ2-5,few,TRBV4-1
TGTGCCAGCTCCAAAGGGATAGCGGGAGGCTCCGGGGAGCTGTTTTTT,CASSKGIAGGSGELFF,TRBD2,TRBJ2-2,few,TRBV11-2
TGCGCCAGCAGCTTGTTTGGACAGGCACAACAGAGCGGGGAGCTGTTTTTT,CASSLFGQAQQSGELFF,TRBD1,TRBJ2-2,NA,TRBV5-1
TGTTCCAGCACCCAGGGTAATCAGCCCCAGCATTTT,CSSTQGNQPQHF,NA,TRBJ1-5,once,TRBV7-9